The clone carrying this T cell receptor (beta chain) was detected ten times or more. Its specificity is unknown. The data stem from a study of Graves' ophthalmopathy and Graves' hyperthyroidism. Study information: Peripheral blood was obtained at first diagnosis, ahead of any treatment. Study results and caveats: Appearing in blood as well were most expanded thyroid clonotypes above 0.001 frequency. Prediction of ophthalmopathy progression reached around 70% sensitivity and 72% to 80% specificity.

The germline gives CDR1 LNHNV, CDR2 YYDKDF (reference sequence). This CDR3 is 16 amino acids long. Trimming took 5 bases from V and 9 from J; bases not matched to a gene: 12. RNA transcripts provided the template for amplifying TCR beta CDR3 regions. HTBI primers were used in a first-round RT-PCR, which preceded a second-round multiplex PCR. TCRdb re-analysed the multiplex PCR reads in MiXCR, keeping a single row per CDR3 protein. The table has about 400,000 distinct CDR3 sequences, approximately 16% seen once; the top ten hold about 1.6%. The sequence was obtained from a young woman with Graves' ophthalmopathy. J is TRBJ1-6 and V is TRBV15; 8 positions match TRBD1. What was sequenced was peripheral blood. CDR3 sequence (DNA): TGTGCCACCAGCCCCCGAGGGACAGGCCCCGCTTCACCCCTCCACTTT. Residues: CATSPRGTGPASPLHF. Full variable domain (outside the CDR3, taken from reference TRBV15 and TRBJ1-6): DAMVIQNPRYQVTQFGKPVTLSCSQTLNHNVMYWYQQKSSQAPKLLFHYYDKDFNNEADTPDNFQSRRPNTSFCFLDIRSPGLGDTAMYLCATSPRGTGPASPLHFGNGTRLTVT.